These 32 T cell receptor beta chains were sequenced from one sample in a study of PD-1 blockade in classical Hodgkin lymphoma. Brentuximab vedotin exposure varied, and every patient relapsed after autologous stem cell transplantation. The CD4+ T cells used were purified from thawed PBMCs through magnetic negative selection. Generated by immunoSEQ multiplex PCR, the TCRdb table keeps only in-frame clones and is missing some. The sample lists 25,000 to 35,000 clones; 85% were seen once. The source was CD4+ T cells from blood, collected at baseline. The receptor source for this set is a human donor with classical Hodgkin lymphoma.

The rearrangement joins TRBV19 to TRBJ1-1; D not resolved. Germline loops: CDR1 LNHDA, CDR2 SQIVND (reference sequence). V was trimmed by 4 bases and J by 2 bases, leaving 14 bases between them. The CDR3 contains 15 residues. DNA of the CDR3: TGTGCCAGTAGTACCCACGAGGGCGGAAACACTGAAGCTTTCTTT. Translated, it gives CASSTHEGGNTEAFF.

The chain is built from TRBV5-4 and TRBJ1-3; a weak D match, TRBD1 (5 bases). V dropped 0 bases and J dropped 0 bases, with 7 bases sitting between them. CDR3 length equals 15 residues. CDR1 is SGHNT, CDR2 YYREEE, per germline (reference sequence). The CDR3, as DNA: TGTGCCAGCAGCTTGGCCGGGGCCTCTGGAAACACCATATATTTT. This gives the protein CASSLAGASGNTIYF.

This clone was seen a single time. This chain joins TRBV30 and TRBJ2-3, with unresolved D. With 6 bases removed from V and 1 base from J, the gap between germline ends came to 14 bases. CDR3 length: 14 amino acids. Germline CDR1 and CDR2: GTSNPN and SVGIG (reference sequence). The CDR3 region has the DNA TGTGCCTGCATATTATCAGGAGGCACAGATACGCAGTATTTT. Amino acid sequence: CACILSGGTDTQYF.

The chain links TRBV18 to TRBJ2-5; TRBD1 matches at 7 bases. The CDR3 is made up of 13 amino acids. The V gene end was trimmed by 5 bases and the J gene end by 2 bases; junction bases not matched to a gene: 2. Germline CDR1 reads KGHSH; CDR2 reads LQKENI. This CDR3 is CASSRDRQETQYF. In DNA form, the CDR3 reads TGTGCCAGCTCAAGGGACAGACAAGAGACCCAGTACTTC.

The CDR3 coding sequence is TGTGCCAGTAGTCCGGACAGTAACTATGGCTACACCTTC. This translates into CASSPDSNYGYTF. V usage is TRBV19 and J usage is TRBJ1-2; D might be TRBD1 (6 bases). V was shortened by 5 bases and J by 1 base, with 8 bases between the two germline ends. The CDR3 is made up of 13 amino acids. Looked up from germline, CDR1 is LNHDA and CDR2 is SQIVND (reference sequence).

V usage is TRBV30 and J usage is TRBJ2-5; 16 bases match TRBD2. The CDR3 spans 17 residues. CDR1 GTSNPN and CDR2 SVGIG come from the germline V gene (reference sequence). Trimming took 2 bases from V and 1 from J; bases not matched to a gene: 4. CDR3 loop: CAWSTGTSGRAQETQYF. Written as DNA, the CDR3 is TGTGCCTGGAGTACCGGGACTAGCGGGAGGGCCCAAGAGACCCAGTACTTC.

The rearrangement uses TRBV5-1 and TRBJ2-3; TRBD2 matches 9 bases. CDR1 is SGHRS, CDR2 YFSETQ, per germline. The CDR3 runs 16 residues. Losses at the gene ends were 4 bases for V and 1 base for J; bases not matched to a gene: 7. The CDR3 bases are TGCGCCAGCAGCGGACCTAGCGGGACGGGCACAGATACGCAGTATTTT. Protein sequence: CASSGPSGTGTDTQYF.

The genes are TRBV30 and TRBJ1-6, with 11 bases that match TRBD1. Per the germline V gene, CDR1 is GTSNPN and CDR2 is SVGIG (reference sequence). J gave up 9 bases and V 8 bases, and 6 bases lay outside the gene matches. This CDR3 region has 13 residues. The CDR3 region has the DNA TGTGCCAGCGGACAGGGGGCGCGTTCACCCCTCCACTTT. It is translated as CASGQGARSPLHF. Variable domain in full (rest from reference TRBV30 and TRBJ1-6): SQTIHQWPATLVQPVGSPLSLECTVEGTSNPNLYWYRQAAGRGLQLLFYSVGIGQISSEVPQNLSASRPQDRQFILSSKKLLLSDSGFYLCASGQGARSPLHFGNGTRLTVT.

The chain is built from TRBV19 and TRBJ2-5; a weak D match, TRBD1 (6 bases). V lost 6 bases and J 1 base, leaving 9 bases between the germline ends. CDR3 length: 13 amino acids. CDR1 LNHDA and CDR2 SQIVND come from the germline V gene (reference sequence). The CDR3: CASRGQTQETQYF. The CDR3 DNA sequence: TGTGCCAGTAGAGGACAGACCCAAGAGACCCAGTACTTC. Looking up the rest from reference TRBV19 and TRBJ2-5 gives the full variable domain: DGGITQSPKYLFRKEGQNVTLSCEQNLNHDAMYWYRQDPGQGLRLIYYSQIVNDFQKGDIAEGYSVSREKKESFPLTVTSAQKNPTAFYLCASRGQTQETQYFGPGTRLLVL.

The V call is TRBV27, the J call TRBJ2-7; D ambiguous. The germline gives CDR1 MNHEY, CDR2 SMNVEV (reference sequence). This CDR3 comprises 14 residues. V was clipped by 3 bases and J by 0 bases, with 9 bases between them. CDR3 sequence reads: CASSFSSSSYEQYF. DNA of the CDR3: TGTGCCAGCAGTTTCTCGTCGAGCTCCTACGAGCAGTACTTC.

V usage is TRBV4-1 and J usage is TRBJ2-1, with 7 bases lining up with TRBD2. The V gene's germline CDR1 is MGHRA and CDR2 YSYEKL. Trimming at V came to 1 base and at J to 7 bases, leaving 13 bases not matched to a gene. The CDR3 runs to 17 residues. This CDR3 reads CASSQGPTGGLRNEQFF. CDR3 sequence (DNA): TGCGCCAGCAGCCAAGGGCCGACGGGAGGCCTTCGGAATGAGCAGTTCTTC.

This chain connects TRBV18 to TRBJ2-2, with TRBD1 identical over 8 bases. J was trimmed by 4 bases and V by 1 base; bases with no gene match: 5. The germline V gene encodes CDR1 KGHSH and CDR2 LQKENI. There are 16 residues in the CDR3. The CDR3 loop reads CASSPHPGQATGELFF. CDR3 nucleotides: TGTGCCAGCTCACCACATCCGGGACAGGCCACCGGGGAGCTGTTTTTT.

The CDR3 protein is CASSVARDRPQETQYF. The DNA of the CDR3 is TGTGCCAGCAGCGTGGCCCGGGACAGACCCCAAGAGACCCAGTACTTC. This chain joins TRBV5-6 and TRBJ2-5; TRBD1 matches 7 bases. J lost 1 base, V lost 4 bases, and 10 bases had no gene match. CDR3 length: 16 amino acids. Germline V CDR1 and CDR2: SGHDT, YYEEEE.

This clone showed up just a few times. The chain has TRBV30 and TRBJ2-7; D gene unclear. V was pared by 1 base and J by 2 bases, with 12 bases between. The CDR3 length is 14 residues. CDR1 and CDR2 (germline): GTSNPN, SVGIG (reference sequence). The CDR3: CAWSESPLTYEQYF. The DNA for the CDR3 is TGTGCCTGGAGTGAGAGCCCCCTTACCTACGAGCAGTACTTC.

This clone showed up just a few times. This chain links TRBV30 with TRBJ1-2; tentative D call: TRBD1 (6 bases). CDR3 length: 14 amino acids. Germline V gene sequence: CDR1 GTSNPN, CDR2 SVGIG (reference sequence). The ends were cut back, 0 bases at V and 8 bases at J, with 16 bases in the middle. The DNA for the CDR3 is TGTGCCTGGAGTGTACAGCAGGGGCTCTGGGGCTACACCTTC. The encoded protein is CAWSVQQGLWGYTF.

The V gene is TRBV19, the J gene TRBJ1-5; D unresolved. The CDR3 extends over 16 amino acids. Trimming stripped 7 bases from V and 2 bases from J, with 18 bases between. Germline V gene data show CDR1 as LNHDA and CDR2 as SQIVND (reference sequence). The CDR3 DNA reads TGTGCCAGTACTCCACCGGGAGGATCTGGCAATCAGCCCCAGCATTTT. Translating it yields CASTPPGGSGNQPQHF.

The genes are TRBV10-3 and TRBJ1-1; D is uncertain. The length of the CDR3 is 15 residues. Germline-derived CDR1 and CDR2 are ENHRY and SYGVKD. The V and J ends lost 4 bases and 0 bases respectively, with 12 bases between them. The CDR3 DNA reads TGTGCCATCAGTGCCGGGTACCCTATGAACACTGAAGCTTTCTTT. Translating it yields CAISAGYPMNTEAFF.

This chain joins TRBV19 and TRBJ1-1, with D possibly being TRBD1 (5 bases). This CDR3 is built from 16 residues. Germline values: CDR1 LNHDA, CDR2 SQIVND (reference sequence). Trimming took 0 bases from V and 5 from J, leaving 16 bases between them. The CDR3 nucleotides read TGTGCCAGTAGTATAGATCTATTGAGGGGACGGACTGAAGCTTTCTTT. Its translation is CASSIDLLRGRTEAFF. Supplemented by reference TRBV19 and TRBJ1-1, the full variable domain reads DGGITQSPKYLFRKEGQNVTLSCEQNLNHDAMYWYRQDPGQGLRLIYYSQIVNDFQKGDIAEGYSVSREKKESFPLTVTSAQKNPTAFYLCASSIDLLRGRTEAFFGQGTRLTVV.

This rearrangement joins TRBV4-3 to TRBJ1-5; the D is unclear. V lost 0 bases and J 7 bases, leaving 16 bases between the germline ends. There are 16 residues in the CDR3. CDR1 and CDR2 (germline): LGHNA, YSLEER. CDR3 sequence: CASSQDHVGARQPQHF. Here the CDR3 DNA reads TGCGCCAGCAGCCAAGATCATGTGGGCGCGAGGCAGCCCCAGCATTTT.

The CDR3 here is CASSEQGYYGYTF. CDR3 in DNA: TGTGCCAGCAGCGAACAGGGTTACTATGGCTACACCTTC. The V call is TRBV5-6, the J call TRBJ1-2; tentative D call: TRBD1 (6 bases). V was clipped by 4 bases and J by 3 bases, with 10 bases between them. Germline assignment: CDR1 SGHDT and CDR2 YYEEEE. The CDR3 is made up of 13 amino acids.

The genes are TRBV28 and TRBJ2-3, with D maybe TRBD2 (6 bases). The CDR3 covers 13 residues. The germline CDR1 and CDR2 sequences are MDHEN and SYDVKM. The ends were cut back, 10 bases at V and 1 base at J, with 12 bases in the middle. The CDR3 DNA follows: TGTGCCACAGGCGGAGGGGGCACAGATACGCAGTATTTT. As protein: CATGGGGTDTQYF. The variable domain in full, with the rest retrieved from reference TRBV28 and TRBJ2-3, is DVKVTQSSRYLVKRTGEKVFLECVQDMDHENMFWYRQDPGLGLRLIYFSYDVKMKEKGDIPEGYSVSREKKERFSLILESASTNQTSMYLCATGGGGTDTQYFGPGTRLTVL.

The table lists this clone with a count of one. This chain links TRBV28 with TRBJ2-4, with 8 bases lining up with TRBD2. Unmatched junction bases numbered 6, after V lost 6 bases and J lost 8 bases. CDR1 is MDHEN and CDR2 is SYDVKM in the germline V gene. There are 13 residues in the CDR3. The CDR3 sequence: CASSRTSGDIQYF. The DNA for the CDR3 is TGTGCCAGCAGCCGCACTAGCGGAGACATTCAGTACTTC.

V gene TRBV5-1 combines with J gene TRBJ2-1; 10 nucleotides align to TRBD2. There are 14 residues in the CDR3. J was trimmed by 9 bases and V by 0 bases; bases with no gene match: 3. Germline values: CDR1 SGHRS, CDR2 YFSETQ. CDR3 sequence (DNA): TGCGCCAGCAGCTTGGCTAGCGGGAGTGCTGAGCAGTTCTTC. Translating it yields CASSLASGSAEQFF.

The rearrangement links TRBV28 to TRBJ1-2; 8 positions agree with TRBD1. This CDR3 is built from 16 residues. Germline CDR1 reads MDHEN; CDR2 reads SYDVKM. V shed 6 bases and J 4 bases; nucleotides not matched to a gene: 13. CDR3 sequence (DNA): TGTGCCAGCAGCTCTTACAGGGGGTCCTCGGGCTATGGCTACACCTTC. Protein product: CASSSYRGSSGYGYTF.

J is TRBJ2-5 and V is TRBV18; a weak D match, TRBD2 (6 bases). CDR1 and CDR2 from the germline V gene are KGHSH and LQKENI. Between the trimmed V and J ends, which lost 4 bases and 1 base, there was a span of 10 bases. CDR3 length: 14 residues. CDR3 nucleotides: TGTGCCAGCTCACTACGGGACTTCCAAGAGACCCAGTACTTC. It codes for CASSLRDFQETQYF.

J is TRBJ2-2 and V is TRBV4-2; tentatively, D is TRBD1 (6 bases). Trimming pared 2 bases from V and 5 bases from J, leaving 24 bases between. Looked up from germline, CDR1 is LGHNA and CDR2 is YNFKEQ. The CDR3 has 19 residues. CDR3 bases: TGTGCCAGCAGCCAAAGGGGGTCTTTTGTTGGGCGAGATACCGGGGAGCTGTTTTTT. Encoded protein: CASSQRGSFVGRDTGELFF.

The V and J genes are TRBV29-1 and TRBJ1-4, with D possibly TRBD1 on 5 matching bases. Trimming took 6 bases from V and 5 from J, leaving 19 bases between them. In germline, CDR1 is SQVTM, CDR2 ANQGSEA. The CDR3 contains 15 residues. CDR3: CSVSDVSGGNEKLFF. The CDR3 nucleotides are TGCAGCGTCTCGGACGTCAGCGGGGGGAATGAAAAACTGTTTTTT.

This clone has a handful of counts. The rearrangement uses TRBV30 and TRBJ1-1; 8 bases fit TRBD1. This CDR3 region has 16 residues. Germline V gene data show CDR1 as GTSNPN and CDR2 as SVGIG (reference sequence). V lost 5 bases to trimming and J lost 0 bases; unmatched junction nucleotides: 11. As DNA, the CDR3 is TGTGCCTGGGCGACCGGGACAGGAAGGATGAACACTGAAGCTTTCTTT. It translates to CAWATGTGRMNTEAFF.

The gene calls are TRBV11-3 and TRBJ2-7; 8 bases agree with TRBD1. This CDR3 has 14 residues. V gave up 5 bases and J gave up 6 bases; unmatched junction bases: 9. CDR1 and CDR2 from the germline V gene are SGHNT and YENEEA. CDR3 amino acids: CASSPGTGGSEQYF. Here the CDR3 DNA reads TGTGCCAGCAGCCCCGGGACAGGAGGGTCCGAGCAGTACTTC.

J is TRBJ2-1 and V is TRBV4-1; 9 bases align to TRBD2. The ends lost 0 bases at V and 9 bases at J; junction bases unmatched: 12. This CDR3 contains 17 residues. Germline lookup yields CDR1 MGHRA and CDR2 YSYEKL. This CDR3 reads CASSQEWAGGWFGEQFF. CDR3 DNA sequence: TGCGCCAGCAGCCAAGAATGGGCGGGGGGGTGGTTTGGTGAGCAGTTCTTC.

This clone was counted once. The J gene is TRBJ1-5, the V gene TRBV6-6; possibly TRBD1 for D (5 bases). V was cut by 5 bases and J by 0 bases, with 14 bases left in between. CDR1 MNHNY and CDR2 SVGAGI come from the germline V gene (reference sequence). The CDR3 covers 16 residues. CDR3 in amino acids: CASSLGGWDSNQPQHF. The CDR3 DNA sequence: TGTGCCAGCAGTCTGGGGGGTTGGGATAGCAATCAGCCCCAGCATTTT.

The V gene is TRBV18, the J gene TRBJ1-3; TRBD1 agrees at 8 bases. Per germline, CDR1 KGHSH and CDR2 LQKENI. With 4 bases clipped from V and 4 bases from J, the junction kept 3 bases outside the gene matches. This CDR3 region has 14 residues. CDR3 bases: TGTGCCAGCTCACTTGACAGGGGAGGAAACACCATATATTTT. Amino acids: CASSLDRGGNTIYF.